These T cell receptor beta chains were read from a single sample in a study of T cell responses to AZD1222 COVID-19 vaccine. Clones were sequenced by immunoSEQ multiplex PCR, and TCRdb holds only the in-frame ones, with some missing. Here the sample spans 250,000 to 300,000 clones, around 93% being singletons. The specimen comprised peripheral blood, sampled 28 days after the second AZD1222 dose. These receptors were taken from an adult who received the AZD1222 COVID-19 vaccine. CDR3s leave out the opening cysteine and the closing phenylalanine or tryptophan. Fields, in order: V gene, J gene, CDR3 protein.

>TRBV11-2|TRBJ2-7
ASSEDRGPVEQY
>TRBV28|TRBJ1-6
ATGGGVNSPLH
>TRBV10-3|TRBJ1-1
AISGAGAVRAF
>TRBV29-1|TRBJ2-7
SVDVPSGRSYEQY
>TRBV24-1|TRBJ1-4
ATSSRTNEKLF
>TRBV2|TRBJ1-4
ASSDGKGRGNEKLF
>TRBV7-9|TRBJ1-2
ASSLGGEQPPGYT
>TRBV7-9|TRBJ1-6
ASSLVSGLESPLH
>TRBV28|TRBJ2-2
ASAGQSTGELF
>TRBV27|TRBJ2-7
ASSPNRDWSYEQY
>TRBV7-9|TRBJ1-5
ASSPGTGERTQH
>TRBV19|TRBJ2-7
ASSLRGLLALDEQY
>TRBV5-1|TRBJ2-1
ASSAALGEGEQF
>TRBV5-3|TRBJ2-2
ARNIPGTNTGELF
>TRBV30|TRBJ2-7
AWSRGYEQY
>TRBV9|TRBJ2-7
ASSVDGYSGTYEQY
>TRBV18|TRBJ1-5
ASSPGQGSNQPQH
>TRBV28|TRBJ1-2
ASSLGGNGYT
>TRBV10-3|TRBJ2-7
AISGLAGAHYEQY
>TRBV6-2/TRBV6-3|TRBJ1-5
ASSPPGPAQH
>TRBV5-1|TRBJ2-1
ASTRDGSYNEQF
>TRBV6-1|TRBJ1-4
ASSDLQGADEKLF
>TRBV7-3|TRBJ2-3
ASSLSLSTDTQY
>TRBV6-5|TRBJ1-1
ASTGGLNTEAF
>TRBV5-1|TRBJ2-7
ASSFLSGGPYEQY
>TRBV9|TRBJ1-1
ASSPDRTVHTEAF
>TRBV29-1|TRBJ2-5
SVYRGGGETQY
>TRBV1|TRBJ2-3
TSSRREATDTQY
>TRBV2|TRBJ1-1
ASSDGGATEAF
>TRBV7-2|TRBJ1-6
ASLGVPNSPLH